This T cell receptor (beta chain) stems from a study of a mutant IDH1 vaccine in newly diagnosed glioma. Time point specified: week 11, during vaccination. Every vaccine dose comprised 300 ug of mutant IDH1 20-mer peptide plus topical imiquimod. This CDR3 comprises 16 residues. Trimming pared 6 bases from V and 0 bases from J, leaving 18 bases between. Germline V lookup: CDR1 SEHNR, CDR2 FQNEAQ (reference sequence). TCRdb's copy holds only in-frame clones and misses some; the assay was immunoSEQ multiplex PCR. The table lists 34,000 or so clones, roughly 78% of them singletons, with 24% in the top ten. Details on this clone: Its antigen is not known.

This sample comprised PBMCs, obtained from a glioma patient whose treatment included an IDH1 peptide vaccine. This clonotype was obtained from a man aged 25-40 years with glioma. The rearrangement uses TRBV7-9 and TRBJ2-7; possibly TRBD1 for D (5 bases). CDR3 amino acids: CASSPVPGWGSYEQYF. The CDR3 DNA is TGTGCCAGCAGTCCCGTCCCAGGGTGGGGCTCCTACGAGCAGTACTTC.